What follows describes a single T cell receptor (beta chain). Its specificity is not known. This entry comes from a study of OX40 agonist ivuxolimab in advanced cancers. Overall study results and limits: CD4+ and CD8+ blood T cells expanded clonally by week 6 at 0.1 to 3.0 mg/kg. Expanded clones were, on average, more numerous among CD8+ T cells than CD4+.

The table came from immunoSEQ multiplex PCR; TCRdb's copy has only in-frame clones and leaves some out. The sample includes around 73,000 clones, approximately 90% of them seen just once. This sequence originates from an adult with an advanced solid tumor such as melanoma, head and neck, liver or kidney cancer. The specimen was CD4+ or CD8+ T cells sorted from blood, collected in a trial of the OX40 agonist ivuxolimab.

CDR3 nucleotides: TGCAGCGTTGAAAATTGGGACGGGGGGAATGAGCAGTTCTTC. This sequence encodes CSVENWDGGNEQFF. The chain recombines TRBV29-1 with TRBJ2-1; 7 nucleotides line up with TRBD2. CDR1 and CDR2 from the germline V gene are SQVTM and ANQGSEA. The CDR3 has 14 amino acids. V trimming: 2 bases; J trimming: 7 bases; junction bases outside the gene matches: 8.